This T cell receptor beta chain was captured by sequencing in a study of T cells in Graves' hyperthyroidism and ophthalmopathy (dated by TCRdb to 2018 to 2020). The study in broad terms: Peripheral blood samples were taken at the time of initial diagnosis, prior to any treatment. To identify TCR V-J signatures that set the groups apart, the researchers used a discovery cohort of 90 to 100 patients, made up of 40 to 45 with Graves' ophthalmopathy and 57 with stable Graves' hyperthyroidism. An independent validation cohort of 18 to 20 hyperthyroidism patients and 15 or so patients who later progressed to ophthalmopathy tested prospective prediction of ophthalmopathy. For training and testing, the approximately 92 patients in the discovery cohort were randomly divided in a 7:3 ratio. Thyroid tissue and blood T-cell repertoires from over 5 Graves' hyperthyroidism patients were also compared in the study. Following sampling, methimazole starting at 30 mg daily was given to hyperthyroidism patients, and high-dose intravenous methylprednisolone was given to ophthalmopathy patients. According to the paper, TCR Vbeta CDR3 sequencing was carried out on approximately 140 peripheral blood samples, which came from approximately 41 ophthalmopathy, fewer than 80 hyperthyroidism and roughly 17 progressor patients.

This clonotype was counted at least ten times. The antigen it recognizes is unknown. Base-call qualities are not available, and no considerably larger clone is one nucleotide away. A patient counted as having stable Graves' hyperthyroidism if no progression to ophthalmopathy occurred over 18 months of follow-up. The hyperthyroidism patients were between 18 and 65 years old and newly diagnosed, with a disease duration of less than 2 months. Patients with uncontrolled infections, other autoimmune diseases, pregnancy or lactation were excluded. Clinical symptoms, serum thyroxine and TRAb, thyroid ultrasound, and orbital computed tomography formed the basis for the diagnoses. PBMCs were isolated from 7.5 to 10 ml of fresh peripheral blood by Ficoll-Paque density gradient centrifugation. Total RNA was extracted with Trizol reagent, and quality was checked on an Agilent 2100 Bioanalyzer. Paper-wide results and their limitations: In cross-validation, a model built on a 13 V-J signature told ophthalmopathy apart from stable hyperthyroidism with 87.88% sensitivity and around 81% specificity, and in testing the same model reached 80%/75%. Most expanded thyroid clonotypes (frequency above 0.001) were also detected in blood, suggesting blood repertoires may reflect thyroid immune responses. No statistical method was used to set the sample size in advance, and investigators knew the group allocation. In validation, the model predicted progression to ophthalmopathy with over 60% sensitivity and less than 80% specificity, a median of 6.5 months before onset.

According to the germline V gene, CDR1 reads SNHLY and CDR2 reads FYNNEI. From the cysteine up to the phenylalanine, the CDR3 has a length of 11 residues. The read is trimmed to its CDR3 DNA, 33 bases read in frame from base 1. V is cut by 4 bases and J by 14 bases, and the space between the germline ends is 13 bases. Amplification of TCR beta CDR3 regions was carried out from RNA transcripts. The first round of RT-PCR for the TCR CDR3 was performed with the HTBI primer set and the Qiagen OneStep RT-PCR kit. The libraries were constructed in a second round of multiplex PCR and then size-selected and purified. The libraries were sequenced on an Illumina HiSeq2000 using paired-end 100 bp reads. Regarding the original processing steps: SOAPnuke was used to process the raw data, removing reads that contained adapters or uncalled bases, had a mean Phred below 15, or lacked an exact match to the constant primer or identifier. COPE v1.2.5 was used to merge high-quality paired reads, and clonotypes were defined as unique nucleotide sequences. MiTCR v1.1 was used to align clonotypes to the IMGT TRBV, TRBD and TRBJ reference segments. The analysis included only V-J combinations with a frequency above 0.0001, which together covered roughly 99% of the repertoires. A TCS score was defined as the ratio between F50 (clonal expansion) and ExV (chaos), using BLOSUM62-based TCRdist between CDR3 peptides within each V-J. Welch's t-statistics and random forest reduced 450 to 600 V-J features to under 15, which were used in a naive Bayes classifier (R e1071). TCRdb reprocessing: public reads trimmed at Q25 with fastp, clones called with MiXCR, in-frame beta chains kept. When rows share a CDR3 protein, they turn into one entry using the most common DNA and genes. These V and J calls rely on TCRdb rather than the paper's analysis. The sample table records under 550,000 distinct CDR3 sequences; around 15% of these occur just once. The ten most abundant clones make up 5.3% of the sample.

This clonotype originated in a woman aged 18-29 years with Graves' hyperthyroidism. The chain couples TRBV2 to TRBJ2-3; the D gene is perhaps TRBD2, from 6 matching bases. The specimen was blood. The DNA sequence is given as TGTGCCAGCAGTGGAGGAGGGGTGTGGTATTTT. Translated, this is CASSGGGVWYF.